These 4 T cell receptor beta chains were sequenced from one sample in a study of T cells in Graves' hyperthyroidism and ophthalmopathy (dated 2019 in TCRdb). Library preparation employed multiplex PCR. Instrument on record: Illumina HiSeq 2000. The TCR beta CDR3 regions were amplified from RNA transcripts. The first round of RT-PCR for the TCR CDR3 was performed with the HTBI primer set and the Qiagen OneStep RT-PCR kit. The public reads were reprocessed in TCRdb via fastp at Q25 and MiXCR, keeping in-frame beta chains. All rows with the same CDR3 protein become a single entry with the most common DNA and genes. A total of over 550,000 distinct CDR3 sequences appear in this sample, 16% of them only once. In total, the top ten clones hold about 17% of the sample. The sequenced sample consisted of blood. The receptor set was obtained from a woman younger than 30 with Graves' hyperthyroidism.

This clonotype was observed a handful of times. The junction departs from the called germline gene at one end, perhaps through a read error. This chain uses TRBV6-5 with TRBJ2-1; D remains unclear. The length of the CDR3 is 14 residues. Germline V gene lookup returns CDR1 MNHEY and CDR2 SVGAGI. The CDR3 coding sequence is TGTGCCAGTAGTTACCGGGTGAGTGGCGATGAGCAGTTCTTC. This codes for CASSYRVSGDEQFF.

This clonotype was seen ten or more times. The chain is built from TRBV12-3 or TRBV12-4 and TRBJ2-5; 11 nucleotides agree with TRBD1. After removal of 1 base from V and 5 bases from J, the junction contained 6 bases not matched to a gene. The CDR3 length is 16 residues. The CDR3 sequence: CASSLGVGTGGETQYF. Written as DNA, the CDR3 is TGTGCCAGCAGTTTAGGCGTAGGGACAGGGGGTGAGACCCAGTACTTC.

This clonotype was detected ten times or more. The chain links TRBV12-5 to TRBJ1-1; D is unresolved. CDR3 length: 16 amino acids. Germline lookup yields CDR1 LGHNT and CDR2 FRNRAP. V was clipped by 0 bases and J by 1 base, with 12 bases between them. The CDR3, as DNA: TGTGCTAGTGGTTTGGTACCCGGGGAATGGAACACTGAAGCTTTCTTT. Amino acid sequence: CASGLVPGEWNTEAFF.

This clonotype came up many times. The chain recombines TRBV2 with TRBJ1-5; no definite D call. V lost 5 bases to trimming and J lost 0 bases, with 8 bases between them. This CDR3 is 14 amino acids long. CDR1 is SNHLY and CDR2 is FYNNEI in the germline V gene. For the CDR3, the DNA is TGTGCCAGCAGTTCGTGGGATAGCAATCAGCCCCAGCATTTT. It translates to CASSSWDSNQPQHF.